The 24 T cell receptor beta chains given below trace back to one sample, sequenced in a study of blood T cell repertoires in COVID-19. Assay used: immunoSEQ multiplex PCR; TCRdb lists only in-frame clones, some missing. The sample contains about 320,000 clones, about 83% of which appear only once. Material: peripheral blood. The receptors derive from a woman between 45 and 60 years old with acute or convalescent COVID-19.

The V gene is TRBV7-2, the J gene TRBJ2-7; maybe TRBD2 (5 bases). The CDR3 runs to 14 residues. V lost 3 bases to trimming and J lost 0 bases, with 9 bases between them. From germline, CDR1 is SGHTA and CDR2 FQGNSA. CDR3 protein: CASSLVGSSYEQYF. The CDR3 coding sequence is TGTGCCAGCAGCTTGGTGGGGAGCTCCTACGAGCAGTACTTC.

The chain links TRBV7-9 to TRBJ1-5, with no clear D. Germline V gene sequence: CDR1 SEHNR, CDR2 FQNEAQ (reference sequence). This CDR3 has 14 amino acids. Trimming shortened V by 2 bases and J by 3 bases, and 8 bases separated the two germline ends. The CDR3 DNA sequence: TGTGCCAGCAGCTTATCGAGCCCCAATCAGCCCCAGCATTTT. Translating it yields CASSLSSPNQPQHF.

The chain employs TRBV11-2 and TRBJ1-4; the D gene is possibly TRBD1 (5 bases). CDR3 length: 14 residues. Germline V gives CDR1 SGHAT, CDR2 FQNNGV. The germline V and J ends were trimmed by 0 bases and 7 bases, with 9 bases remaining between them. CDR3 DNA: TGTGCCAGCAGCTTAGACAGGGCGTCTGAAAAACTGTTTTTT. Encoded protein: CASSLDRASEKLFF.

V and J are TRBV5-1 and TRBJ2-6, with 10 bases matching TRBD1. The J segment lost 1 base and the V segment lost 4 bases, leaving 11 bases of the junction unmatched. The CDR3 totals 19 residues. Germline-derived CDR1 and CDR2 are SGHRS and YFSETQ. CDR3 nucleotides: TGCGCCAGCAGCGAAGCCGGGACAGGGGCCATATCTGGGGCCAACGTCCTGACTTTC. Residues: CASSEAGTGAISGANVLTF.

The chain combines TRBV2 with TRBJ2-7; D remains unclear. The CDR3 is 13 amino acids. CDR1 is SNHLY and CDR2 is FYNNEI in the germline V gene. V lost 4 bases and J lost 6, with 13 bases in between. The CDR3, as DNA: TGTGCCAGCAGTGGGTCTAGTACGGGCGAGCAGTACGTC. Translation: CASSGSSTGEQYV.

The chain recombines TRBV6-2 or TRBV6-3 with TRBJ2-3; no clear D gene. This CDR3 contains 14 residues. Germline V CDR1 and CDR2: MNHEY, SVGEGT. Trimming removed 4 bases from V and 4 bases from J, with 12 bases in between. The chain's CDR3 is CASSLRGPPDTQYF. In nucleotides, the CDR3 is TGTGCCAGCAGTTTAAGAGGCCCCCCAGATACGCAGTATTTT.

This rearrangement joins TRBV2 to TRBJ2-3, with no clear D. CDR1 and CDR2 from the germline V gene are SNHLY and FYNNEI. V was clipped by 2 bases and J by 5 bases, with 5 bases between them. The CDR3 sequence is 12 residues long. Here the CDR3 DNA reads TGTGCCAGCAGTGAACTAAGAGATACGCAGTATTTT. It yields the protein CASSELRDTQYF. Together with reference TRBV2 and TRBJ2-3, the CDR3 gives the full variable domain: EPEVTQTPSHQVTQMGQEVILRCVPISNHLYFYWYRQILGQKVEFLVSFYNNEISEKSEIFDDQFSVERPDGSNFTLKIRSTKLEDSAMYFCASSELRDTQYFGPGTRLTVL.

The chain has TRBV19 and TRBJ1-5; TRBD1 aligns across 7 bases. The CDR3 is 17 residues long. With 10 bases clipped from V and 2 bases from J, the junction kept 17 bases outside the gene matches. CDR1 and CDR2 from the germline V gene are LNHDA and SQIVND (reference sequence). DNA of the CDR3: TGTGCCACGTCTGGGATCCAGGCTGACAGGGGCAATCAGCCCCAGCATTTT. It codes for CATSGIQADRGNQPQHF.

The chain joins TRBV3-1 (or the pseudogene TRBV3-2) to TRBJ2-2; 9 positions match TRBD1. The trim removed 10 bases at V and 5 bases at J, leaving 2 bases unmatched. The CDR3 spans 12 residues. Germline V CDR1 and CDR2: LGHDT, YNNKEL (reference sequence). The CDR3 sequence is CATDRGTGELFF. The CDR3 nucleotides are TGTGCCACGGACAGGGGTACCGGGGAGCTGTTTTTT.

The rearrangement joins TRBV29-1 to TRBJ1-1; 8 bases are shared with TRBD1. After removal of 0 bases from V and 4 bases from J, the junction contained 16 bases not matched to a gene. The CDR3 sequence is 18 residues long. Germline lookup yields CDR1 SQVTM and CDR2 ANQGSEA. The CDR3 is CSVEDEFLAGGASTEAFF. The CDR3 DNA sequence: TGCAGCGTTGAAGATGAATTTTTGGCAGGGGGCGCGTCCACTGAAGCTTTCTTT.

The chain recombines TRBV2 with TRBJ2-1; 10 nucleotides agree with TRBD1. The CDR3 is 14 residues long. In germline, CDR1 is SNHLY, CDR2 FYNNEI. J lost 4 bases, V lost 6 bases, and 3 bases had no gene match. In nucleotides, the CDR3 is TGTGCCAGCAGCGCGGGACAGGGGTACAATGAGCAGTTCTTC. This translates into CASSAGQGYNEQFF.

In this sample, this clone turned up once. The V and J genes are TRBV24-1 and TRBJ2-2; TRBD1 is a possible D gene (6 bases). Germline V lookup: CDR1 KGHDR, CDR2 SFDVKD. CDR3 size: 17 residues. The germline V and J ends were trimmed by 1 base and 4 bases, with 15 bases remaining between them. The DNA of the CDR3 is TGTGCCACCAGTGATTTATTACAGGGCGGCGGCACCGGGGAGCTGTTTTTT. Its translation is CATSDLLQGGGTGELFF.

The genes are TRBV25-1 and TRBJ1-2; 9 nucleotides align to TRBD1. The CDR3 has 14 amino acids. With 2 bases clipped from V and 9 bases from J, the junction kept 7 bases outside the gene matches. From germline, CDR1 is MGHDK and CDR2 SYGVNS. The CDR3 region is CASSELRDRVRYTF. The DNA of the CDR3 is TGTGCCAGCAGTGAACTACGGGACAGGGTACGCTACACCTTC.

This chain uses TRBV6-4 with TRBJ1-4, with 7 nucleotides matching TRBD1. Germline loops: CDR1 MRHNA, CDR2 SNTAGT. V lost 4 bases to trimming and J lost 0 bases; unmatched junction nucleotides: 17. The length of the CDR3 is 20 residues. The CDR3 nucleotides read TGTGCCAGCAGTGTCGCAAACAGGACAGGCTTTTTCACAACTAATGAAAAACTGTTTTTT. It specifies CASSVANRTGFFTTNEKLFF.

The chain recombines TRBV2 with TRBJ1-5; no reliable D call. Looked up from germline, CDR1 is SNHLY and CDR2 is FYNNEI. The CDR3 consists of 16 residues. V was pared by 5 bases and J by 0 bases, with 14 bases between. The CDR3 loop is CASSLTVVYSNQPQHF. The CDR3 coding sequence is TGTGCCAGCAGTCTTACGGTCGTTTATAGCAATCAGCCCCAGCATTTT.

This chain connects TRBV19 to TRBJ2-3; 8 bases agree with TRBD2. The V gene end was trimmed by 7 bases and the J gene end by 5 bases; junction bases not matched to a gene: 11. The CDR3 spans 15 residues. Germline V gives CDR1 LNHDA, CDR2 SQIVND (reference sequence). CDR3 in DNA: TGTGCCAGTAACCGGGGGGGGCAGAACAAAGATACGCAGTATTTT. Its translation: CASNRGGQNKDTQYF.

V and J are TRBV10-3 and TRBJ2-7, with unresolved D. The CDR3 is 14 residues long. V lost 0 bases, J lost 2 bases, and 8 bases lay in between. The germline V gene encodes CDR1 ENHRY and CDR2 SYGVKD. The CDR3 DNA is TGTGCCATCAGTGAGTCTGGCCAGACCTACGAGCAGTACGTC. Protein product: CAISESGQTYEQYV.

This clone was observed a handful of times. V gene TRBV7-3 combines with J gene TRBJ2-7; D is perhaps TRBD1 (6 bases). The CDR3 is 15 amino acids. Germline loops: CDR1 SGHTA, CDR2 FQGTGA. Between the trimmed V and J ends, which lost 2 bases and 2 bases, there was a span of 13 bases. In nucleotides, the CDR3 is TGTGCCAGCAGCTTACGTCCAGGGGAGACCTACGAGCAGTACTTC. Protein: CASSLRPGETYEQYF. Drawing the rest from reference TRBV7-3 and TRBJ2-7, the complete variable domain is GAGVSQTPSNKVTEKGKYVELRCDPISGHTALYWYRQSLGQGPEFLIYFQGTGAADDSGLPNDRFFAVRPEGSVSTLKIQRTERGDSAVYLCASSLRPGETYEQYFGPGTRLTVT.

The chain combines TRBV7-9 with TRBJ1-1; the match to TRBD1 covers 7 bases. Germline assignment: CDR1 SEHNR and CDR2 FQNEAQ (reference sequence). This CDR3 has 12 amino acids. The ends lost 2 bases at V and 7 bases at J; junction bases unmatched: 1. The CDR3 loop is CASSLRDSEAFF. DNA for the CDR3: TGTGCCAGCAGCTTACGGGACAGTGAAGCTTTCTTT.

The chain recombines TRBV7-6 with TRBJ1-1; D is unresolved. The CDR3 runs 12 residues. The V end was cut by 8 bases, the J end by 4 bases, with 11 bases between. Germline V lookup: CDR1 SGHVS, CDR2 FNYEAQ. CDR3 sequence (DNA): TGTGCCAGCTCCGACGGGGTCACTGAAGCTTTCTTT. It specifies CASSDGVTEAFF.

The chain uses TRBV2 and TRBJ2-1, with D maybe TRBD1 (7 bases). The CDR3 sequence is 15 residues long. Deletions cut 3 bases from V and 4 bases from J, with 13 bases between. The germline V gene has CDR1 SNHLY and CDR2 FYNNEI. The DNA of the CDR3 is TGTGCCAGCAGTGATACCTCAGGGGGGTACAATGAGCAGTTCTTC. This sequence encodes CASSDTSGGYNEQFF. The entire variable domain, with the rest obtained from reference TRBV2 and TRBJ2-1, is as follows: EPEVTQTPSHQVTQMGQEVILRCVPISNHLYFYWYRQILGQKVEFLVSFYNNEISEKSEIFDDQFSVERPDGSNFTLKIRSTKLEDSAMYFCASSDTSGGYNEQFFGPGTRLTVL.

The CDR3 protein is CASSLEAGGWNGYTF. The DNA of the CDR3 is TGTGCCAGCAGCTTAGAGGCAGGGGGTTGGAATGGCTACACCTTC. The rearrangement uses TRBV7-2 and TRBJ1-2, with TRBD1 matching over 7 bases. The V gene's germline CDR1 is SGHTA and CDR2 FQGNSA. CDR3 length equals 15 residues. V was clipped by 1 base and J by 6 bases; unmatched bases: 8.

The V gene is TRBV19, the J gene TRBJ1-5; D remains ambiguous. The CDR3 loop spans 15 amino acids. With 1 base removed from V and 5 bases from J, the gap between germline ends came to 12 bases. Germline loops: CDR1 LNHDA, CDR2 SQIVND (reference sequence). This chain's CDR3 is CASSIGLVGDQPQHF. The CDR3 bases are TGTGCCAGTAGTATAGGACTGGTTGGAGATCAGCCCCAGCATTTT.

Worth noting for this clone: At one end, the junction sequence differs from germline, possibly due to a read error. The chain joins TRBV5-1 to TRBJ2-1, with D possibly matching TRBD2 (7 bases). The CDR3 length is 15 residues. Germline V gene lookup returns CDR1 SGHRS and CDR2 YFSETQ. The CDR3 DNA is TGCGCCAGCAGCTTGGGCGGGGGCTCCGACAATGAGCAGTTCTTC. Translation: CASSLGGGSDNEQFF.